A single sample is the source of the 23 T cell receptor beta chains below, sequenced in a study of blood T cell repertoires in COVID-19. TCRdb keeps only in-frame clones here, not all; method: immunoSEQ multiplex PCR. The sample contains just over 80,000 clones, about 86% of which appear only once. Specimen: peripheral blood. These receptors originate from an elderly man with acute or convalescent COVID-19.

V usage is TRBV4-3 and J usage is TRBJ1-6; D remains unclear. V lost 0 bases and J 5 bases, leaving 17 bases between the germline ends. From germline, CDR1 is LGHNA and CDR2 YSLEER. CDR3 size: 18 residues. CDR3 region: CASSQERQGLGNNSPLHF. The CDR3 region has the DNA TGCGCCAGCAGCCAAGAGCGTCAAGGACTCGGAAATAATTCACCCCTCCACTTT.

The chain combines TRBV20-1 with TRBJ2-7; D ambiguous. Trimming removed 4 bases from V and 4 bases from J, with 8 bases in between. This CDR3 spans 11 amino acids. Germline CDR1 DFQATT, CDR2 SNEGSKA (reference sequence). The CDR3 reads CSATDGYEQYF. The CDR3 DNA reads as TGCAGTGCTACAGACGGGTACGAGCAGTACTTC.

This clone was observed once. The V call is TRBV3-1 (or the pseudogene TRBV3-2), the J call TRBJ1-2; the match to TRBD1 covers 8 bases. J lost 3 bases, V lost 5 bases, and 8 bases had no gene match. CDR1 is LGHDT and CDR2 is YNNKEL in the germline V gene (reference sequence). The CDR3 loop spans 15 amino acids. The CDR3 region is CASSFSGTGDYGYTF. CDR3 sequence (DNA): TGTGCCAGCAGCTTTTCCGGGACAGGAGACTATGGCTACACCTTC.

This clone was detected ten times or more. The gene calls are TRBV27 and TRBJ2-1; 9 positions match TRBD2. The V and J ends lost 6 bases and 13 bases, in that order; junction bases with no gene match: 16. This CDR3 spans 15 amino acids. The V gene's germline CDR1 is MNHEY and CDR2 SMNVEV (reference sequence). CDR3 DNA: TGTGCCAGCAGCTCCTCCGGGACTAGCCCTCCGGATCAGTTCTTC. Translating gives CASSSSGTSPPDQFF.

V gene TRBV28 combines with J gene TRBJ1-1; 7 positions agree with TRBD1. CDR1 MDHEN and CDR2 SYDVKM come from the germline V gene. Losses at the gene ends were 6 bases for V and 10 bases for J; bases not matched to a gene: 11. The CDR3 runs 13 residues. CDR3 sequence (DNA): TGTGCCAGCAGGGAGGGGGCAGGCCGGGGAGCTTTCTTT. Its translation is CASREGAGRGAFF.

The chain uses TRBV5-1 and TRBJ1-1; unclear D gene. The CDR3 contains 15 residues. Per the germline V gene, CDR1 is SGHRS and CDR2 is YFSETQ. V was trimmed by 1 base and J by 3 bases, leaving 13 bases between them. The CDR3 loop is CASSLPGGRYTEAFF. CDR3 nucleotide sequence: TGCGCCAGCAGCTTGCCGGGAGGCAGATACACTGAAGCTTTCTTT.

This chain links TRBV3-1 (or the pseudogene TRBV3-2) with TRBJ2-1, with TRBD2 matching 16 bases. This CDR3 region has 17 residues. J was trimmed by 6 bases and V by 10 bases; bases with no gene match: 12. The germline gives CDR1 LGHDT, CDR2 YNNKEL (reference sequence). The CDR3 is CATAPGLAGGPLNEQFF. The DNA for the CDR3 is TGTGCCACTGCACCGGGACTAGCGGGAGGGCCCCTCAATGAGCAGTTCTTC.

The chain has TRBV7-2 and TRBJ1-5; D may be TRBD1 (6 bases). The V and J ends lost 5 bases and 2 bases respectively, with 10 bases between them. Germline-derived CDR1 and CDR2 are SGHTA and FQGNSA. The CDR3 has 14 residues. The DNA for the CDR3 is TGTGCCAGCAGCAAAGACAGGCGCAATCAGCCCCAGCATTTT. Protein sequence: CASSKDRRNQPQHF.

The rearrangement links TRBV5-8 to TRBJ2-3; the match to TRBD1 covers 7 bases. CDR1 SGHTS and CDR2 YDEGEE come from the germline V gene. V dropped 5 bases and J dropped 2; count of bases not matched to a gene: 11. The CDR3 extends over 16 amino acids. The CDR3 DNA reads TGTGCCAGCAGACCCGGGACAGCAAGCCTCACAGATACGCAGTATTTT. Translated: CASRPGTASLTDTQYF.

The CDR3 is CASSPDRPQPQHF. DNA for the CDR3: TGTGCCAGCAGCCCGGACAGGCCTCAGCCCCAGCATTTT. This chain uses TRBV7-9 with TRBJ1-5; 7 nucleotides align to TRBD1. This CDR3 region has 13 residues. Germline V gene lookup returns CDR1 SEHNR and CDR2 FQNEAQ (reference sequence). With 5 bases clipped from V and 6 bases from J, the junction kept 4 bases outside the gene matches.

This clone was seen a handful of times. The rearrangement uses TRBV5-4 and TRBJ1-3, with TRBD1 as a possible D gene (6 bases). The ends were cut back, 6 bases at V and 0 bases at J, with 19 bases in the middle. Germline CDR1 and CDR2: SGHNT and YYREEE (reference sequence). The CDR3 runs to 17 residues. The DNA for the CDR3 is TGTGCCAGCACCGTAGGTGGGGGCTCGCTCTCTGGAAACACCATATATTTT. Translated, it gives CASTVGGGSLSGNTIYF.

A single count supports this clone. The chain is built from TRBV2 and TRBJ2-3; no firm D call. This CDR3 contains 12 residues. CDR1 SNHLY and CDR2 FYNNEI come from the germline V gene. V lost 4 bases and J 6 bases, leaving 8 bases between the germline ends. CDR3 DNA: TGTGCCAGCAGTGTACTATGGGATACGCAGTATTTT. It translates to CASSVLWDTQYF. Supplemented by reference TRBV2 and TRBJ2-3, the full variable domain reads EPEVTQTPSHQVTQMGQEVILRCVPISNHLYFYWYRQILGQKVEFLVSFYNNEISEKSEIFDDQFSVERPDGSNFTLKIRSTKLEDSAMYFCASSVLWDTQYFGPGTRLTVL.

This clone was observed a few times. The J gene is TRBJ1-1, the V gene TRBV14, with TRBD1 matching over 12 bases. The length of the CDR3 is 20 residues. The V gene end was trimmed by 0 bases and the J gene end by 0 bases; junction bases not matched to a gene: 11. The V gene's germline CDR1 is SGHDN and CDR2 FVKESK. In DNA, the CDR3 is TGTGCCAGCAGCCAAGATGTGCTCGGGGACAGGGGGCTTTTGAACACTGAAGCTTTCTTT. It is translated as CASSQDVLGDRGLLNTEAFF.

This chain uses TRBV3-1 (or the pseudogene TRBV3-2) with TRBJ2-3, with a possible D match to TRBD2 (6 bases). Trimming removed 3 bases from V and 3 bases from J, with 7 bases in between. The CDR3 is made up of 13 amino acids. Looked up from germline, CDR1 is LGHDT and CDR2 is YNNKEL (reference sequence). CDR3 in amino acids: CASSQGLTDTQYF. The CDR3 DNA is TGTGCCAGCAGCCAGGGACTTACAGATACGCAGTATTTT.

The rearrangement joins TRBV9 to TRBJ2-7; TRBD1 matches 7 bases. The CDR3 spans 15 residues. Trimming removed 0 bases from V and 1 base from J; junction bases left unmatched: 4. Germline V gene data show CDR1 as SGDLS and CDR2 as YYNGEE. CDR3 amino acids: CASSVDTGESYEQYF. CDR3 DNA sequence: TGTGCCAGCAGCGTAGACACAGGGGAGTCCTACGAGCAGTACTTC.

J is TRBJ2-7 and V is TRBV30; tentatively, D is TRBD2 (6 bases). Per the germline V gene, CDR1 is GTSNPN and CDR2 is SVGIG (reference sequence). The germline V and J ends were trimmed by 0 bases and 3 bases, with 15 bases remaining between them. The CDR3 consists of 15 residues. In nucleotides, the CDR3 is TGTGCCTGGAGTGTTTTGGGGGGAAGGGGCTACGAGCAGTACTTC. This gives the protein CAWSVLGGRGYEQYF. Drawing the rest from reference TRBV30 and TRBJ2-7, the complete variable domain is SQTIHQWPATLVQPVGSPLSLECTVEGTSNPNLYWYRQAAGRGLQLLFYSVGIGQISSEVPQNLSASRPQDRQFILSSKKLLLSDSGFYLCAWSVLGGRGYEQYFGPGTRLTVT.

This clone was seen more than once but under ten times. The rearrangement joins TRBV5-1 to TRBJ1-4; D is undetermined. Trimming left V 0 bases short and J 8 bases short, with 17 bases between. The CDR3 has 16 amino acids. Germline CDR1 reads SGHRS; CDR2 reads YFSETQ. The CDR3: CASSLDPIGPPEKLFF. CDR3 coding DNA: TGCGCCAGCAGCTTGGACCCGATTGGGCCGCCCGAAAAACTGTTTTTT.

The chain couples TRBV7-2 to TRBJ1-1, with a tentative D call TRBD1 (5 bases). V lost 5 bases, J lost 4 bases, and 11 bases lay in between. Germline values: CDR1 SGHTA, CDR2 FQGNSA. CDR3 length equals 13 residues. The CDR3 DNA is TGTGCCAGCAGCGCCAGGGATGGCACTGAAGCTTTCTTT. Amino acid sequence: CASSARDGTEAFF.

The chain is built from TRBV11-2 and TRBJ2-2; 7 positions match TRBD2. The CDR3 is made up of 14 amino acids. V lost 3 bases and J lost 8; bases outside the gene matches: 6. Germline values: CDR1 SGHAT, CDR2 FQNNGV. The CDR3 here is CASSFTSDIGELFF. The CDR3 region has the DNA TGTGCCAGCAGCTTCACTAGCGATATAGGGGAGCTGTTTTTT.

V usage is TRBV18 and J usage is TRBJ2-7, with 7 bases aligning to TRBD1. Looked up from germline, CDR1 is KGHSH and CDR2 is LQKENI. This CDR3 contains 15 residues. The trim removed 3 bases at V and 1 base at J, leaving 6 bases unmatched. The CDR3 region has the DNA TGTGCCAGCTCACCCTACATGACAGGGTCCTACGAGCAGTACTTC. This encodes CASSPYMTGSYEQYF. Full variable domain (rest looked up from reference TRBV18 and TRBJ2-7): NAGVMQNPRHLVRRRGQEARLRCSPMKGHSHVYWYRQLPEEGLKFMVYLQKENIIDESGMPKERFSAEFPKEGPSILRIQQVVRGDSAAYFCASSPYMTGSYEQYFGPGTRLTVT.

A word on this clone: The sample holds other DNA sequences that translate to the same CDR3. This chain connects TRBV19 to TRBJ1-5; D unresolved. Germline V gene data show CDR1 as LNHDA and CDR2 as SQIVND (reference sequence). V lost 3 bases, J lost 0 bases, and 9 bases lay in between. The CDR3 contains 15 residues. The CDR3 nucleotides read TGTGCCAGTAGTATCATAGGAGATAGCAATCAGCCCCAGCATTTT. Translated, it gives CASSIIGDSNQPQHF.

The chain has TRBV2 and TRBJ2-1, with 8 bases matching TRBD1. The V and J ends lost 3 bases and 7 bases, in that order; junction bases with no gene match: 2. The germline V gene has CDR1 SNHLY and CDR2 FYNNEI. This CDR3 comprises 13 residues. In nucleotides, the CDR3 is TGTGCCAGCAGTGAGCGACAGGGGAATGAGCAGTTCTTC. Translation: CASSERQGNEQFF.

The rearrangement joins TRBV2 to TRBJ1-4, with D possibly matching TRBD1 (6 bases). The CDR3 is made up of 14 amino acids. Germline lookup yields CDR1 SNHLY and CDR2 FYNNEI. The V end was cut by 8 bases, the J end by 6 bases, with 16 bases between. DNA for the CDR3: TGTGCCAGCTCCGGGAGGGGGTTCTATGAAAAACTGTTTTTT. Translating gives CASSGRGFYEKLFF.